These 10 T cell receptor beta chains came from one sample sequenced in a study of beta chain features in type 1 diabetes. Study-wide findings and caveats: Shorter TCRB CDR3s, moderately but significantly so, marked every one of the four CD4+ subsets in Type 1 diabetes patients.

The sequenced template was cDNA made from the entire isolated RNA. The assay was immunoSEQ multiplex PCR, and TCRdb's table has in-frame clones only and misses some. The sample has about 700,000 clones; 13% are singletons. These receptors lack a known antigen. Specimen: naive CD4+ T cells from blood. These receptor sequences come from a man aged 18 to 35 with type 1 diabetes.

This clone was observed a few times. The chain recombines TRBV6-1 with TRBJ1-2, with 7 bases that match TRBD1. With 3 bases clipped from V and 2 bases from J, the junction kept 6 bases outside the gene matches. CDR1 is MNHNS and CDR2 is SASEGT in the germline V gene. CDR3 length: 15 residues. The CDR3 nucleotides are TGTGCCAGCAGTGAGAAGACAGGGCTAAACTATGGCTACACCTTC. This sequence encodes CASSEKTGLNYGYTF.

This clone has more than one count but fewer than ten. Here the CDR3 reads CAIQGSGGANNEQFF. CDR3 bases: TGTGCCATCCAGGGGAGCGGGGGGGCAAACAATGAGCAGTTCTTC. The chain couples TRBV10-3 to TRBJ2-1; 10 bases match TRBD2. The V gene end was trimmed by 8 bases and the J gene end by 5 bases; junction bases not matched to a gene: 9. There are 15 residues in the CDR3. The germline V gene has CDR1 ENHRY and CDR2 SYGVKD.

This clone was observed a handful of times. CDR3: CASSTGEGNTIYF. The CDR3 nucleotides read TGTGCCAGCAGCACAGGGGAAGGAAACACCATATATTTT. This chain uses TRBV7-6 with TRBJ1-3, with 7 bases fitting TRBD1. CDR1 SGHVS and CDR2 FNYEAQ come from the germline V gene. The CDR3 is 13 residues long. With 5 bases clipped from V and 4 bases from J, the junction kept 2 bases outside the gene matches.

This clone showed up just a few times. CDR3 nucleotides: TGTGCCAGCAGCCCCGGGACTAGCCTCAATGAGCAGTTCTTC. This gives the protein CASSPGTSLNEQFF. The chain links TRBV2 to TRBJ2-1; 9 nucleotides line up with TRBD2. The CDR3 covers 14 residues. Germline-derived CDR1 and CDR2 are SNHLY and FYNNEI. V shed 6 bases, J shed 6 bases, and the junction held 6 bases outside the gene matches.

CDR3 in amino acids: CASSHQGARGSDTQYF. CDR3 in DNA: TGTGCCAGCAGCCACCAGGGGGCTCGGGGATCAGATACGCAGTATTTT. The J gene is TRBJ2-3, the V gene TRBV7-2; TRBD1 agrees at 8 bases. The V gene end was trimmed by 5 bases and the J gene end by 4 bases; junction bases not matched to a gene: 11. Germline CDR1 SGHTA, CDR2 FQGNSA. The length of the CDR3 is 16 residues.

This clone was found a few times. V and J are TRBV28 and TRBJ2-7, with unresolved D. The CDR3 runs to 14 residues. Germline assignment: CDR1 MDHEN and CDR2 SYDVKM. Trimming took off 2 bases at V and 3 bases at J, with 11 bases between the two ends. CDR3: CASSLVMVFYEQYF. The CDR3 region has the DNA TGTGCCAGCAGTTTAGTGATGGTATTCTACGAGCAGTACTTC. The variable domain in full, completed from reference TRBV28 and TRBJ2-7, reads DVKVTQSSRYLVKRTGEKVFLECVQDMDHENMFWYRQDPGLGLRLIYFSYDVKMKEKGDIPEGYSVSREKKERFSLILESASTNQTSMYLCASSLVMVFYEQYFGPGTRLTVT.

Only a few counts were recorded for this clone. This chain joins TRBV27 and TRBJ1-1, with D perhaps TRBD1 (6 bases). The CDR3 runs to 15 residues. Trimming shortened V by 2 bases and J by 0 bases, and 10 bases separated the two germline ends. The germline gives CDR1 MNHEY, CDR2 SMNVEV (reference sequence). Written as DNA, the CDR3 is TGTGCCAGCAGTTTAGCGGGGGCCCTGAACACTGAAGCTTTCTTT. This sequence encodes CASSLAGALNTEAFF.

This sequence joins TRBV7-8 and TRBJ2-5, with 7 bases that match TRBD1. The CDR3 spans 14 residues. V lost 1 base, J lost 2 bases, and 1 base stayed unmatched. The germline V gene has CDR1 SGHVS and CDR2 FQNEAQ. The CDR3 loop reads CASSLGTGQETQYF. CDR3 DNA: TGTGCCAGCAGCTTAGGGACAGGACAAGAGACCCAGTACTTC.

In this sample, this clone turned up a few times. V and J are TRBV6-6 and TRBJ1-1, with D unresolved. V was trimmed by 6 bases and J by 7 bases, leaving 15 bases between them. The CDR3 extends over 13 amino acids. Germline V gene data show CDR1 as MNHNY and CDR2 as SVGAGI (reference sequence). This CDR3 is CASRGPSGGEAFF. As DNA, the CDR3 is TGTGCCAGCAGAGGGCCCAGTGGCGGTGAAGCTTTCTTT.

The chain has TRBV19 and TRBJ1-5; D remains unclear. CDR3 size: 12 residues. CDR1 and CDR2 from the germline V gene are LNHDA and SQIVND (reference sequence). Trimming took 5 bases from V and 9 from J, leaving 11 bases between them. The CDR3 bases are TGTGCCAGTAGTGCGGCCGAACGGCCCCAGCATTTT. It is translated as CASSAAERPQHF.